Listed here are 27 T cell receptor beta chains from one sample, sequenced in a study of early T cells in non-severe SARS-CoV-2 infection. TCRdb re-called the 5' RACE reads through MiXCR, storing one row per CDR3 protein. Of more than 45,000 distinct CDR3 sequences detected, roughly 12% appear once; the ten largest clones hold 4.8%. The sequencing input was whole blood. These receptors all come from an adult who was a healthcare worker with PCR-confirmed SARS-CoV-2 infection or an uninfected control (not recorded which).

The J gene is TRBJ1-4, the V gene TRBV20-1; no clear D. Trimming took 1 base from V and 3 from J, leaving 15 bases between them. The germline gives CDR1 DFQATT, CDR2 SNEGSKA (reference sequence). This CDR3 has 16 amino acids. The CDR3 coding sequence is TGCAGTGCTAGAGTCGCGACGGATATCGCTAATGAAAAACTGTTTTTT. Translating gives CSARVATDIANEKLFF.

This clonotype was picked up a small number of times. The rearrangement uses TRBV2 and TRBJ2-2; the match to TRBD1 covers 7 bases. In germline, CDR1 is SNHLY, CDR2 FYNNEI. V shed 6 bases and J 6 bases; nucleotides not matched to a gene: 7. The CDR3 loop spans 14 amino acids. This CDR3 reads CASRLQGIPGELFF. CDR3 nucleotides: TGTGCCAGCAGGCTACAGGGGATTCCCGGGGAGCTGTTTTTT.

This chain joins TRBV28 and TRBJ1-4; D not resolved. The CDR3 has 13 residues. Per the germline V gene, CDR1 is MDHEN and CDR2 is SYDVKM. The ends were cut back, 7 bases at V and 7 bases at J, with 13 bases in the middle. The CDR3 reads CASNIGVGEKLFF. The CDR3 DNA sequence: TGTGCCAGCAACATCGGGGTGGGTGAAAAACTGTTTTTT.

This clonotype was picked up many times. Mismatch with germline at one junction end may stem from a read error. The CDR3 is CSLEVGTGFSNEQFF. DNA for the CDR3: TGCAGCCTTGAAGTGGGGACAGGGTTCTCCAATGAGCAGTTCTTC. V gene TRBV29-1 combines with J gene TRBJ2-1; TRBD1 matches at 9 bases. Germline lookup yields CDR1 SQVTM and CDR2 ANQGSEA. The CDR3 runs to 15 residues.

This CDR3 reads CASSESSRPTSSEQYF. The CDR3, as DNA: TGTGCCAGCAGTGAATCATCCAGACCAACCTCATCCGAGCAGTACTTC. This chain links TRBV25-1 with TRBJ2-7; D unclear. V was shortened by 1 base and J by 6 bases, with 19 bases between the two germline ends. The CDR3 runs 16 residues. In germline, CDR1 is MGHDK, CDR2 SYGVNS.

This clonotype came up many times. This chain links TRBV11-1 with TRBJ2-2; the match to TRBD1 covers 8 bases. This CDR3 contains 16 residues. V lost 2 bases, J lost 7 bases, and 9 bases stayed unmatched. The germline CDR1 and CDR2 sequences are SGHAT and FQDESV (reference sequence). CDR3 sequence reads: CASSLNPQGAIGELFF. CDR3 bases: TGTGCCAGCAGCTTAAACCCCCAGGGGGCGATCGGGGAGCTGTTTTTT.

This chain joins TRBV7-9 and TRBJ2-3; no clear D gene. CDR1 SEHNR and CDR2 FQNEAQ come from the germline V gene (reference sequence). CDR3 length: 16 residues. Between the trimmed V and J ends, which lost 0 bases and 2 bases, there was a span of 12 bases. Written as DNA, the CDR3 is TGTGCCAGCAGCTTAGCGACTCCCTACTCCACAGATACGCAGTATTTT. Its translation: CASSLATPYSTDTQYF.

The sample holds a few counts of this clonotype. The chain links TRBV27 to TRBJ2-3, with TRBD1 matching over 7 bases. Germline-derived CDR1 and CDR2 are MNHEY and SMNVEV (reference sequence). J gave up 5 bases and V 5 bases, and 7 bases lay outside the gene matches. This CDR3 is 14 amino acids long. CDR3 coding DNA: TGTGCCAGCAGTCATCCTACAGGGGTAGATACGCAGTATTTT. It is translated as CASSHPTGVDTQYF.

Comment on this clonotype: A junction end diverges from the germline sequence, so it may reflect a read error. The chain employs TRBV18 and TRBJ2-1; 14 nucleotides align to TRBD2. CDR3 length: 15 amino acids. Germline CDR1 is KGHSH and CDR2 is LQKENI. The CDR3 sequence: CASSPGLAGAGEQLF. In DNA form, the CDR3 reads TGTGCCAGCTCACCGGGACTAGCGGGAGCCGGTGAGCAGCTCTTC.

Here the CDR3 DNA reads TGTGCCAGTAGTATATTAGCGGGGACAGATACGCAGTATTTT. Translation gives CASSILAGTDTQYF. The chain joins TRBV19 to TRBJ2-3; TRBD2 agrees at 8 bases. The CDR3 sequence is 14 residues long. In germline, CDR1 is LNHDA, CDR2 SQIVND (reference sequence). The J segment lost 3 bases and the V segment lost 2 bases, leaving 1 base of the junction unmatched.

This clonotype showed up just a few times. The rearrangement uses TRBV25-1 and TRBJ1-6; no definite D call. V was shortened by 2 bases and J by 7 bases, with 12 bases between the two germline ends. Germline V lookup: CDR1 MGHDK, CDR2 SYGVNS. CDR3 length equals 15 residues. The CDR3 DNA sequence: TGTGCCAGCAGTGAACCCCGGGGAGAGAATTCACCCCTCCACTTT. Encoded protein: CASSEPRGENSPLHF. Looking up the rest from reference TRBV25-1 and TRBJ1-6 gives the full variable domain: EADIYQTPRYLVIGTGKKITLECSQTMGHDKMYWYQQDPGMELHLIHYSYGVNSTEKGDLSSESTVSRIRTEHFPLTLESARPSHTSQYLCASSEPRGENSPLHFGNGTRLTVT.

The chain is built from TRBV20-1 and TRBJ2-1, with D uncertain. V was trimmed by 4 bases and J by 12 bases, leaving 22 bases between them. The CDR3 has 14 residues. Per the germline V gene, CDR1 is DFQATT and CDR2 is SNEGSKA (reference sequence). As DNA, the CDR3 is TGCAGTGCTATAACCTATGCCCGTGCTAGGCGGCAGTTCTTC. It yields the protein CSAITYARARRQFF.

As regards this clonotype: A much larger clone differs from this one at a single base, so this may be a read error. V is TRBV7-2 and J is TRBJ2-5; unclear D gene. Germline assignment: CDR1 SGHTA and CDR2 FQGNSA. The CDR3 has 14 residues. The DNA of the CDR3 is TGTGCCAACAGCTTAGAAGGCGGCAGAGAGACCCAGTACTTC. This encodes CANSLEGGRETQYF.

This clonotype showed up just a few times. The J gene is TRBJ2-1, the V gene TRBV2; no firm D call. The V end was cut by 3 bases, the J end by 0 bases, with 9 bases between. Germline V gene lookup returns CDR1 SNHLY and CDR2 FYNNEI. The CDR3 has 15 residues. In nucleotides, the CDR3 is TGTGCCAGCAGTGATGCCAGCCTCTCCTACAATGAGCAGTTCTTC. Translation gives CASSDASLSYNEQFF. Variable domain in full (rest from reference TRBV2 and TRBJ2-1): EPEVTQTPSHQVTQMGQEVILRCVPISNHLYFYWYRQILGQKVEFLVSFYNNEISEKSEIFDDQFSVERPDGSNFTLKIRSTKLEDSAMYFCASSDASLSYNEQFFGPGTRLTVL.

In this sample, this clonotype turned up a few times. The J gene is TRBJ2-1, the V gene TRBV27; possibly TRBD2 for D (5 bases). The CDR3 is 16 residues long. From germline, CDR1 is MNHEY and CDR2 SMNVEV (reference sequence). Trimming left V 10 bases short and J 0 bases short, with 19 bases between. In nucleotides, the CDR3 is TGTGCCACCAAGTCCGGGATCAAAAGCTCCTACAATGAGCAGTTCTTC. Translating it yields CATKSGIKSSYNEQFF.

The chain couples TRBV6-5 to TRBJ2-5; tentatively, D is TRBD1 (5 bases). The CDR3 covers 14 residues. With 5 bases removed from V and 2 bases from J, the gap between germline ends came to 12 bases. Per germline, CDR1 MNHEY and CDR2 SVGAGI. CDR3 sequence reads: CASSPQTAQETQYF. The CDR3 region has the DNA TGTGCCAGCAGTCCTCAGACAGCACAAGAGACCCAGTACTTC.

The V call is TRBV3-1, the J call TRBJ1-2; D possibly corresponds to TRBD1 (5 bases). Per germline, CDR1 LGHDT and CDR2 YNNKEL (reference sequence). With 3 bases removed from V and 7 bases from J, the gap between germline ends came to 18 bases. The CDR3 length is 15 residues. The CDR3 protein is CASSHAGGGMVGYTF. CDR3 nucleotides: TGTGCCAGCAGCCATGCTGGCGGGGGTATGGTTGGCTACACCTTC.

This clonotype appeared many times. The rearrangement joins TRBV12-3 or TRBV12-4 to TRBJ1-2, with 11 bases lining up with TRBD1. The CDR3 contains 16 residues. V gave up 4 bases and J gave up 11 bases; unmatched junction bases: 15. In DNA, the CDR3 is TGTGCCAGCAGTTCGACCTGGGACAGGGGGAGCCCCGGTTACACCTTC. This codes for CASSSTWDRGSPGYTF.

Many counts were recorded for this clonotype. This chain uses TRBV29-1 with TRBJ1-3; the D is unclear. This CDR3 comprises 12 residues. Germline CDR1 is SQVTM and CDR2 is ANQGSEA. DNA for the CDR3: TGCAGTCTACCCGGGTGGGGAAACACCATATATTTT. Its protein product is CSLPGWGNTIYF. The full variable domain, rest sourced from reference TRBV29-1 and TRBJ1-3, is SAVISQKPSRDICQRGTSLTIQCQVDSQVTMMFWYRQQPGQSLTLIATANQGSEATYESGFVIDKFPISRPNLTFSTLTVSNMSPEDSSIYLCSLPGWGNTIYFGEGSWLTVV.

This clonotype was observed a few times. The rearrangement joins TRBV12-3 or TRBV12-4 to TRBJ1-4, with a tentative D call TRBD1 (6 bases). Between the trimmed V and J ends, which lost 6 bases and 3 bases, there was a span of 17 bases. The CDR3 is 16 residues long. CDR3 sequence reads: CASSPGWGAANEKLFF. CDR3 DNA: TGTGCCAGCAGCCCCGGTTGGGGGGCGGCTAATGAAAAACTGTTTTTT.

This clonotype appeared many times. This chain joins TRBV10-1 and TRBJ2-7; 8 bases fit TRBD2. Germline loops: CDR1 WNHNN, CDR2 SYGVQD (reference sequence). The ends lost 6 bases at V and 5 bases at J; junction bases unmatched: 6. The CDR3 sequence is 13 residues long. CDR3: CASSLGREDEQYF. In DNA form, the CDR3 reads TGCGCCAGCAGCCTGGGGCGGGAGGACGAGCAGTACTTC.

This clonotype appeared a few times. A junction end diverges from the germline sequence, so it may reflect a read error. The chain links TRBV5-4 to TRBJ2-1; TRBD2 aligns across 14 bases. The germline gives CDR1 SGHNT, CDR2 YYREEE (reference sequence). The CDR3 has 20 residues. CDR3 residues: CANSPLGTSGGNLIDNEQFF. In DNA, the CDR3 is TGTGCCAACAGCCCCCTCGGGACTAGCGGGGGAAACCTCATCGACAATGAGCAGTTCTTC.

This sequence joins TRBV29-1 and TRBJ2-3; D is uncertain. Between the trimmed V and J ends, which lost 4 bases and 4 bases, there was a span of 12 bases. Germline CDR1 SQVTM, CDR2 ANQGSEA. There are 13 residues in the CDR3. CDR3 region: CSVGTSGADTQYF. The DNA of the CDR3 is TGCAGCGTTGGTACCAGTGGCGCAGATACGCAGTATTTT.

This clonotype was detected only a few times. The chain couples TRBV4-1 to TRBJ1-2; D not certain. The V end was cut by 0 bases, the J end by 5 bases, with 13 bases between. CDR3 length: 15 amino acids. The germline V gene has CDR1 MGHRA and CDR2 YSYEKL. For the CDR3, the DNA is TGCGCCAGCAGCCAAGATACAGATCAATCATATGGCTACACCTTC. It translates to CASSQDTDQSYGYTF.

This clonotype was recorded at least ten times. CDR3: CASSQEADRNYGYTF. The DNA of the CDR3 is TGCGCCAGCAGCCAAGAGGCCGACAGGAACTATGGCTACACCTTC. This chain joins TRBV4-1 and TRBJ1-2; tentative D call: TRBD1 (6 bases). The CDR3 length is 15 residues. V was shortened by 0 bases and J by 2 bases, with 10 bases between the two germline ends. Germline V gives CDR1 MGHRA, CDR2 YSYEKL.

This clonotype was seen a few times. This sequence joins TRBV2 and TRBJ2-3; D is unresolved. V dropped 5 bases and J dropped 2 bases, with 5 bases sitting between them. This CDR3 has 12 amino acids. Germline CDR1 is SNHLY and CDR2 is FYNNEI. CDR3 loop: CASSRDTDTQYF. For the CDR3, the DNA is TGTGCCAGCAGTAGGGACACAGATACGCAGTATTTT.

This clonotype was seen only a few times. The chain is built from TRBV7-2 and TRBJ2-3; D not resolved. This CDR3 region has 14 residues. Germline V gives CDR1 SGHTA, CDR2 FQGNSA. Trimming stripped 5 bases from V and 6 bases from J, with 15 bases between. The CDR3 region is CASSPAMGSDTQYF. The CDR3 DNA reads TGTGCCAGCAGCCCAGCCATGGGTTCGGATACGCAGTATTTT.